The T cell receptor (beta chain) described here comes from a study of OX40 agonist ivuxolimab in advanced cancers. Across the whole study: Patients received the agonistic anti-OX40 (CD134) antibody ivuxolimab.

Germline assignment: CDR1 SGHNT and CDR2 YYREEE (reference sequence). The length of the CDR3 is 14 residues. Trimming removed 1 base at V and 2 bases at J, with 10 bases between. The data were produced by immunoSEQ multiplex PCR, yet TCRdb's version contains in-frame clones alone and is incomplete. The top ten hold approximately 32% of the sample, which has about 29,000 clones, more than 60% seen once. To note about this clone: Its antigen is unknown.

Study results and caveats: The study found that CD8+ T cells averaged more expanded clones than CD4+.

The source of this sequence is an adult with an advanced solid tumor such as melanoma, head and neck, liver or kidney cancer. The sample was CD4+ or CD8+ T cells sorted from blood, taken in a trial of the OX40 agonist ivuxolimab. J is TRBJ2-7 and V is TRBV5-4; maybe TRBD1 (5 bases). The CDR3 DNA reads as TGTGCCAGCAGCTTGTTCTCAGGGCCCTACGAGCAGTACTTC. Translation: CASSLFSGPYEQYF.